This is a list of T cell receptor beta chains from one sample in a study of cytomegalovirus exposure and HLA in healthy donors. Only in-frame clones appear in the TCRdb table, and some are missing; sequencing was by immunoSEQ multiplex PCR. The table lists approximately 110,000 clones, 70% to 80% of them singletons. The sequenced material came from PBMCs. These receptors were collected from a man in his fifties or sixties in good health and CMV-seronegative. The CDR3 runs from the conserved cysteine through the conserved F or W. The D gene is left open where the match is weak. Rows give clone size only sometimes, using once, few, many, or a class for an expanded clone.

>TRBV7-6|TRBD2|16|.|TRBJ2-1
CASSLVLLAGGGEQFF
TGTGCCAGCAGCTTAGTACTACTAGCGGGGGGAGGGGAGCAGTTCTTC
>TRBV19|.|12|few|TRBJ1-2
CASSVGNYGYTF
TGTGCCAGTAGCGTCGGGAACTATGGCTACACCTTC
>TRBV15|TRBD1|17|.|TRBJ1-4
CATSRGRTGGPVEKLFF
TGTGCCACCAGCAGAGGACGGACAGGGGGGCCCGTTGAAAAACTGTTTTTT
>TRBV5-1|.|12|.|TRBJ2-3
CASSSSTDTQYF
TGCGCCAGCAGCTCTAGCACAGATACGCAGTATTTT
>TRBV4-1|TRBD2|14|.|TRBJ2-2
CASGGGGWTGELFF
TGCGCCAGCGGCGGGGGGGGCTGGACCGGGGAGCTGTTTTTT
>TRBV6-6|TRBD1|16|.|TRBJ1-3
CASSYSTGYDRNTIYF
TGTGCCAGCAGTTACTCGACAGGGTACGACCGAAACACCATATATTTT
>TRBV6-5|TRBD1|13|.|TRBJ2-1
CASTLTGPGEQFF
TGTGCCAGCACCTTGACAGGGCCAGGTGAGCAGTTCTTC
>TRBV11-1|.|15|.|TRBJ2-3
CASRFGLSSTDTQYF
TGTGCCAGTAGATTTGGACTCTCTAGCACAGATACGCAGTATTTT
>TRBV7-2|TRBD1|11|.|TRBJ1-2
CAAGGNYGYTF
TGTGCCGCAGGGGGAAACTATGGCTACACCTTC
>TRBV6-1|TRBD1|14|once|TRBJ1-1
CASSEMRTGIGAFF
TGTGCCAGCAGTGAAATGCGGACAGGGATAGGGGCTTTCTTT
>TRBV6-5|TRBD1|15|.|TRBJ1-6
CASSYSRTGYSPLHF
TGTGCCAGCAGTTACTCGAGGACAGGTTATTCACCCCTCCACTTT
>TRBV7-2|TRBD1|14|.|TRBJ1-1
CASSLQTGDTEAFF
TGTGCCAGCAGCCTCCAAACAGGGGACACTGAAGCTTTCTTT
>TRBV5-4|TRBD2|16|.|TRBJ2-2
CASSLGASGYSRELFF
TGTGCCAGCAGCTTGGGGGCTAGCGGATATTCACGGGAGCTGTTTTTT
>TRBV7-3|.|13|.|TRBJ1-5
CASSMGSNQPQHF
TGTGCCAGCAGTATGGGCAGCAATCAGCCCCAGCATTTT
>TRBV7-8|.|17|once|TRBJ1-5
CARTPDRAGGSNQPQHF
TGTGCCAGAACCCCGGACCGAGCGGGGGGAAGCAATCAGCCCCAGCATTTT
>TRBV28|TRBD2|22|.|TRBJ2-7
CASLPRRKGLAGGTLVSYEQYF
TGTGCCAGCCTCCCTCGGCGTAAGGGACTAGCGGGGGGTACCCTCGTCTCCTACGAGCAGTACTTC
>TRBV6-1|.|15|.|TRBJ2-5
CASSQNPSSHWTQYF
TGTGCCAGCAGTCAGAACCCTAGCTCCCATTGGACCCAGTACTTC
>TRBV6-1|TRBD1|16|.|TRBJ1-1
CASSDERDRGLGEAFF
TGTGCCAGCAGTGACGAGCGGGACAGGGGGCTTGGTGAAGCTTTCTTT
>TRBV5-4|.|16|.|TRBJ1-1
CASSEGLGGGTIQAFF
TGTGCCAGCAGCGAGGGCCTTGGGGGAGGTACCATCCAAGCTTTCTTT
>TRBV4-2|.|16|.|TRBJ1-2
CASSQGRQIINYGYTF
TGTGCCAGCAGCCAGGGGCGACAGATTATTAACTATGGCTACACCTTC
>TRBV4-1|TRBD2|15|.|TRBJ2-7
CASSQLLGGAGEQYF
TGCGCCAGCAGCCAACTTCTCGGGGGGGCTGGTGAGCAGTACTTC
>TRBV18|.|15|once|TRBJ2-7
CASSPTYLRNYEQYF
TGTGCCAGCTCACCGACGTACTTGCGGAACTACGAGCAGTACTTC
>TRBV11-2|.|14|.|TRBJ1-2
CASSIGRAGDGYTF
TGTGCCAGCAGCATTGGGAGGGCAGGTGATGGCTACACCTTC
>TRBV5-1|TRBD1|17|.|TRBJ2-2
CASSLETGGAGTGELFF
TGCGCCAGCAGCTTAGAAACAGGGGGCGCGGGGACCGGGGAGCTGTTTTTT
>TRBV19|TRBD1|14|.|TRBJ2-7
CASSYRQGPYEQYF
TGTGCCAGTAGTTACCGACAGGGCCCCTACGAGCAGTACTTC
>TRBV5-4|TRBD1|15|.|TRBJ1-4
CASSSPGQGDEKLFF
TGTGCCAGCAGCTCCCCGGGACAGGGAGATGAAAAACTGTTTTTT
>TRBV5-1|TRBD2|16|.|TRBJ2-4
CASSLSGRGAVDIQYF
TGCGCCAGCAGCTTGTCCGGGCGGGGGGCGGTGGACATTCAGTACTTC